Below are 21 T cell receptor beta chains sequenced from a single sample in a study of neoadjuvant anti-PD-1 for oral cavity cancer. Profiling relied on immunoSEQ multiplex PCR, and the TCRdb table lists in-frame clones only, not all of them. The table includes tens of thousands of clones, approximately 84% detected once. Time point noted: after neoadjuvant nivolumab, at surgical resection. The specimen comprised PBMCs, sampled after nivolumab (anti-PD-1) treatment. The receptors come from a person between 40 and 85 years old with oral cavity squamous cell carcinoma.

This CDR3 reads CAWNSGFGVAFF. The CDR3 nucleotides are TGTGCCTGGAACTCAGGGTTCGGTGTGGCTTTCTTT. The V gene is TRBV30, the J gene TRBJ1-1; tentatively, D is TRBD1 (5 bases). The ends were cut back, 4 bases at V and 11 bases at J, with 17 bases in the middle. Germline CDR1 and CDR2: GTSNPN and SVGIG (reference sequence). CDR3 length: 12 residues.

The rearrangement joins TRBV30 to TRBJ2-5; TRBD1 agrees at 8 bases. In germline, CDR1 is GTSNPN, CDR2 SVGIG (reference sequence). The CDR3 spans 15 residues. Unmatched junction bases numbered 9, after V lost 2 bases and J lost 4 bases. DNA for the CDR3: TGTGCCTGGAGTCCACCCGGACAGGGCAGAGAGACCCAGTACTTC. Translated: CAWSPPGQGRETQYF.

V gene TRBV28 combines with J gene TRBJ2-3; D is unclear. The CDR3 runs to 14 residues. Between the trimmed V and J ends, which lost 4 bases and 7 bases, there was a span of 15 bases. Germline CDR1 is MDHEN and CDR2 is SYDVKM. The CDR3 region is CASSSSGRLHTQYF. The CDR3 coding sequence is TGTGCCAGCAGTTCCTCCGGCCGCCTCCATACGCAGTATTTT.

This clone was recorded only once. The rearrangement joins TRBV5-4 to TRBJ1-4; D remains ambiguous. CDR1 SGHNT and CDR2 YYREEE come from the germline V gene (reference sequence). V lost 9 bases and J lost 8, with 17 bases in between. CDR3 length: 13 amino acids. CDR3 region: CATAGGFQEKLFF. The CDR3, as DNA: TGTGCCACCGCCGGAGGTTTTCAGGAAAAACTGTTTTTT. Based on the CDR3 plus reference TRBV5-4 and TRBJ1-4, the full variable domain is ETGVTQSPTHLIKTRGQQVTLRCSSQSGHNTVSWYQQALGQGPQFIFQYYREEENGRGNFPPRFSGLQFPNYSSELNVNALELDDSALYLCATAGGFQEKLFFGSGTQLSVL.

The rearrangement uses TRBV6-5 and TRBJ1-5; a possible D gene is TRBD1 (6 bases). Trimming stripped 2 bases from V and 4 bases from J, with 9 bases between. Germline loops: CDR1 MNHEY, CDR2 SVGAGI. This CDR3 is 14 amino acids long. CDR3 loop: CASSYGQTNQPQHF. The CDR3 DNA is TGTGCCAGCAGTTACGGACAGACGAATCAGCCCCAGCATTTT.

This chain links TRBV11-2 with TRBJ1-2; D remains ambiguous. CDR1 is SGHAT, CDR2 FQNNGV, per germline. This CDR3 has 12 amino acids. Trimming took off 0 bases at V and 8 bases at J, with 7 bases between the two ends. This chain's CDR3 is CASSLEGLGYTF. CDR3 in DNA: TGTGCCAGCAGCTTAGAGGGTTTAGGCTACACCTTC. Full variable domain (outside the CDR3, taken from reference TRBV11-2 and TRBJ1-2): EAGVAQSPRYKIIEKRQSVAFWCNPISGHATLYWYQQILGQGPKLLIQFQNNGVVDDSQLPKDRFSAERLKGVDSTLKIQPAKLEDSAVYLCASSLEGLGYTFGSGTRLTVV.

This chain links TRBV30 with TRBJ2-6; D not certain. CDR1 is GTSNPN, CDR2 SVGIG, per germline (reference sequence). This CDR3 spans 14 amino acids. V was trimmed by 0 bases and J by 0 bases, leaving 3 bases between them. Here the CDR3 reads CAWSVGSGANVLTF. The CDR3 bases are TGTGCCTGGAGTGTAGGCTCTGGGGCCAACGTCCTGACTTTC.

The rearrangement joins TRBV27 to TRBJ2-2, with 11 bases lining up with TRBD2. Germline CDR1 MNHEY, CDR2 SMNVEV (reference sequence). V was pared by 7 bases and J by 11 bases, with 9 bases of the junction left unmatched. The CDR3 has 14 amino acids. The CDR3 reads CASKSGTSGSELFF. The CDR3 DNA sequence: TGTGCCAGCAAATCCGGGACTAGCGGTTCCGAGCTGTTTTTT.

The genes are TRBV15 and TRBJ2-5; perhaps TRBD2 as D (5 bases). Germline V gene lookup returns CDR1 LNHNV and CDR2 YYDKDF (reference sequence). This CDR3 contains 16 residues. V lost 7 bases to trimming and J lost 0 bases, with 18 bases between them. As DNA, the CDR3 is TGTGCCACCACCCAGATCGGGGATCCGTACCAAGAGACCCAGTACTTC. Translating it yields CATTQIGDPYQETQYF.

CDR3 in amino acids: CASSELASGPTGELFF. CDR3 coding DNA: TGTGCCAGCAGTGAACTCGCTAGCGGCCCCACCGGGGAGCTGTTTTTT. The chain carries TRBV2 and TRBJ2-2; TRBD2 matches 7 bases. This CDR3 is 16 amino acids long. The V segment lost 2 bases and the J segment 4 bases; nucleotides outside the gene matches: 7. Germline V gives CDR1 SNHLY, CDR2 FYNNEI.

The chain uses TRBV27 and TRBJ2-7, with unresolved D. Germline V gives CDR1 MNHEY, CDR2 SMNVEV (reference sequence). The CDR3 is made up of 12 amino acids. V shed 6 bases and J shed 0 bases, with 6 bases lying between them. The CDR3 DNA follows: TGTGCCAGCAGCCACGGCTCCTACGAGCAGTACTTC. Amino acids: CASSHGSYEQYF.

J is TRBJ2-1 and V is TRBV9; D gene ambiguous. Between the trimmed V and J ends, which lost 3 bases and 9 bases, there was a span of 13 bases. CDR3 size: 13 residues. Germline assignment: CDR1 SGDLS and CDR2 YYNGEE. The DNA of the CDR3 is TGTGCCAGCAGCGCACCAGTGGCGCGTGAGCAGTTCTTC. This translates into CASSAPVAREQFF.

Notes on this clone: A junction end diverges from the germline sequence, so it may reflect a read error. This chain joins TRBV7-9 and TRBJ1-4; D possibly corresponds to TRBD1 (5 bases). This CDR3 has 13 residues. Per the germline V gene, CDR1 is SEHNR and CDR2 is FQNEAQ (reference sequence). This CDR3 reads CASSIAGGEKLFF. The CDR3 DNA is TGTGCCAGCAGCATAGCGGGGGGTGAAAAACTGTTTTTT. Drawing the rest from reference TRBV7-9 and TRBJ1-4, the complete variable domain is DTGVSQNPRHKITKRGQNVTFRCDPISEHNRLYWYRQTLGQGPEFLTYFQNEAQLEKSRLLSDRFSAERPKGSFSTLEIQRTEQGDSAMYLCASSIAGGEKLFFGSGTQLSVL.

The chain carries TRBV10-3 and TRBJ2-7; 7 bases are a match to TRBD1. After removal of 4 bases from V and 2 bases from J, the junction contained 2 bases not matched to a gene. CDR3 length: 13 amino acids. Germline CDR1 and CDR2: ENHRY and SYGVKD. The CDR3: CAISVTGTYEQYF. As DNA, the CDR3 is TGTGCCATCAGTGTGACAGGGACCTACGAGCAGTACTTC.

The rearrangement links TRBV25-1 to TRBJ1-1; D remains unclear. Germline values: CDR1 MGHDK, CDR2 SYGVNS. Trimming removed 5 bases from V and 0 bases from J, with 7 bases in between. The CDR3 consists of 13 residues. The CDR3 loop reads CASSQTVNTEAFF. The CDR3 DNA follows: TGTGCCAGCAGTCAGACGGTGAACACTGAAGCTTTCTTT.

V gene TRBV20-1 combines with J gene TRBJ2-7; D gene uncertain. This CDR3 spans 11 amino acids. The germline CDR1 and CDR2 sequences are DFQATT and SNEGSKA (reference sequence). V was pared by 6 bases and J by 4 bases, with 10 bases between. The CDR3 DNA follows: TGCAGTGCCATAGGGTATTACGAGCAGTACTTC. Residues: CSAIGYYEQYF.

This clone was observed a single time. The chain carries TRBV7-2 and TRBJ2-1; D may be TRBD2 (5 bases). This CDR3 contains 14 residues. The germline V and J ends were trimmed by 0 bases and 7 bases, with 10 bases remaining between them. CDR1 is SGHTA and CDR2 is FQGNSA in the germline V gene. CDR3 DNA: TGTGCCAGCAGCTTAGCGCGCGGGTTGAATGAGCAGTTCTTC. Its protein product is CASSLARGLNEQFF.

The V and J genes are TRBV10-3 and TRBJ1-3; TRBD1 matches at 8 bases. Trimming at V came to 2 bases and at J to 6 bases, leaving 3 bases not matched to a gene. The CDR3 covers 14 residues. Looked up from germline, CDR1 is ENHRY and CDR2 is SYGVKD. The CDR3 DNA follows: TGTGCCATCAGTGAGAGACAGGGGCCAAACACCATATATTTT. Its translation is CAISERQGPNTIYF.

This clone was detected only a few times. The rearrangement links TRBV7-2 to TRBJ2-1, with 14 bases lining up with TRBD2. Germline CDR1 SGHTA, CDR2 FQGNSA. The junction had 6 bases not matched to a gene; V was cut back by 6 bases and J by 14 bases. This CDR3 is built from 13 residues. CDR3 in amino acids: CASSRLAGGVKFF. The CDR3 DNA is TGTGCCAGCAGTCGACTAGCGGGAGGGGTGAAGTTCTTC.

The chain carries TRBV25-1 and TRBJ2-3, with a tentative D call TRBD2 (6 bases). From germline, CDR1 is MGHDK and CDR2 SYGVNS. The CDR3 covers 15 residues. V lost 2 bases and J lost 2, with 11 bases in between. This CDR3 reads CASSERGFYTDTQYF. CDR3 sequence (DNA): TGTGCCAGCAGTGAACGGGGGTTTTACACAGATACGCAGTATTTT.

The chain recombines TRBV10-3 with TRBJ2-5; 8 nucleotides match TRBD1. CDR1 and CDR2 (germline): ENHRY, SYGVKD. V trimming: 6 bases; J trimming: 5 bases; junction bases outside the gene matches: 11. This CDR3 contains 15 residues. This chain's CDR3 is CAIRDLGRGLETQYF. CDR3 DNA: TGTGCCATCAGGGACTTGGGCAGGGGGCTGGAGACCCAGTACTTC.